This T cell receptor beta chain emerged from a study of CD8 T cells in Susac syndrome. General study findings and limits: By the study's own acknowledgment, its TCR sequencing and HLA analysis included relatively few individuals.

Trimming removed 3 bases from V and 2 bases from J; junction bases left unmatched: 13. Germline V gives CDR1 MNHEY, CDR2 SVGAGI. CDR3 length equals 18 residues. The patients who served as multiple sclerosis controls were treatment-naive and had stable or active relapsing-remitting disease that fulfilled the revised McDonald criteria. Negative isolation was used for CD8+ and CD4+ T cells, and FACS enrichment was applied to TEMRA cells. The authors reverse transcribed roughly 0.5 to 1 ug RNA with random hexamers. The authors amplified TCR beta CDR3 across 54 Vbeta and 13 Jbeta using immunoSEQ multiplex PCR. MiXCR, run by TCRdb on the immunoSEQ multiplex PCR reads, gives a single entry per CDR3 protein. The sample gives more than 200,000 distinct CDR3 sequences, around nine tenths of which show up once; less than 0.15% is in the top ten. This clonotype came up once. Its cognate antigen is unknown.

The rearrangement links TRBV6-5 to TRBJ2-5, with 9 nucleotides matching TRBD2. The TCR sequence derives from a human donor with multiple sclerosis. Sequencing input: CD8+ T cells from PBMCs. The CDR3 here is CASSYHRLAGSGQETQYF. Written as DNA, the CDR3 is TGTGCCAGCAGTTATCACCGGCTAGCGGGGTCAGGACAAGAGACCCAGTACTTC.